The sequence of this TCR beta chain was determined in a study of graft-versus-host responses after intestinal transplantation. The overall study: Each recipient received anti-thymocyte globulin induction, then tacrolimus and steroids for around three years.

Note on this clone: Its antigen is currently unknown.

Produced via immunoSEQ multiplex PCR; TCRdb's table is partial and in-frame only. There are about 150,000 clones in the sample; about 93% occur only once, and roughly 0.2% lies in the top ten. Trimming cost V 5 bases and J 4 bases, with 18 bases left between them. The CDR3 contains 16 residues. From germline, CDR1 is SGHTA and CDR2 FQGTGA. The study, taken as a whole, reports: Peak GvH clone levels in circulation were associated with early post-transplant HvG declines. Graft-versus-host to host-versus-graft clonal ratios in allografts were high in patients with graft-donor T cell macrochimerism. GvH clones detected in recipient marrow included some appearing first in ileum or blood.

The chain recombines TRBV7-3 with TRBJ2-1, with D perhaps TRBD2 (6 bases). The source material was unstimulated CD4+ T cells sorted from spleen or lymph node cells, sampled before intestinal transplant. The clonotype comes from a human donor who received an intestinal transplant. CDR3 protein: CASSTHLARVYNEQFF. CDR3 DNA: TGTGCCAGCAGCACTCACCTAGCGCGGGTATACAATGAGCAGTTCTTC.